This entry lists 27 T cell receptor beta chains sequenced from one sample in a study of tumor-infiltrating lymphocytes in primary liver carcinoma. The study extracted blood RNA from unsorted whole blood and also extracted germline DNA. From around 500 ng of total RNA, TCR beta-specific cDNA was reverse-transcribed using a constant-region primer. It was through three nested multiplex PCR rounds of slightly modified ARM-PCR that TCR beta libraries arose. Amplification in the first two PCR rounds was performed using TRBV1-TRBV30 forward primers and a C-beta reverse primer for 10 cycles each. TCRdb re-derived calls from the multiplex PCR reads in MiXCR, one entry per CDR3 protein. The sample lists 320,000 or so distinct CDR3 sequences; 50% to 70% were seen once. Sequencing was done on a sample of peripheral blood. These receptors were taken from a man in his forties with primary liver carcinoma and hepatitis B virus infection.

The chain links TRBV4-3 to TRBJ1-4; D is ambiguous. The ends were cut back, 10 bases at V and 7 bases at J, with 22 bases in the middle. Germline-derived CDR1 and CDR2 are LGHNA and YSLEER. This CDR3 region has 15 residues. DNA for the CDR3: TGCGCCATCAACCAAGAGTGGGGATGGGGTGAAAAACTGTTTTTT. Its protein is CAINQEWGWGEKLFF.

Of note for this clonotype: A much larger clone is a single base away; this may be a read error. The V call is TRBV6-6, the J call TRBJ1-2; D perhaps matches TRBD1 (5 bases). The CDR3 consists of 11 residues. Germline values: CDR1 MNHNY, CDR2 SVGAGI (reference sequence). The CDR3 loop reads CASGGGEGCTF. CDR3 sequence (DNA): TGTGCCAGCGGGGGAGGGGAAGGCTGCACCTTC.

As concerns this clonotype: As the CDR3 is not closed by the conserved phenylalanine or tryptophan, this likely results from a read error. The J gene is TRBJ2-3, the V gene TRBV7-9, with unresolved D. Trimming pared 7 bases from V and 0 bases from J, leaving 11 bases between. Germline CDR1 reads SEHNR; CDR2 reads FQNEAQ (reference sequence). The CDR3 is made up of 14 amino acids. This CDR3 reads CASIPTESTDTQYY. The CDR3 DNA is TGTGCCAGCATCCCCACGGAAAGCACAGATACGCAGTATTAT.

This clonotype was seen ten or more times. J is TRBJ2-1 and V is TRBV4-3, with D perhaps matching TRBD1 (6 bases). Trimming stripped 1 base from V and 9 bases from J, with 10 bases between. CDR3 length: 13 amino acids. Germline V gene lookup returns CDR1 LGHNA and CDR2 YSLEER. CDR3 region: CASSQAGGGEQFF. CDR3 DNA sequence: TGCGCCAGCAGCCAAGCTGGGGGCGGTGAGCAGTTCTTC.

The V gene is TRBV12-3 or TRBV12-4, the J gene TRBJ1-1, with no clear D. V gave up 7 bases and J gave up 0 bases, with 24 bases separating them. The CDR3 is made up of 18 amino acids. CDR3 sequence reads: CASTTDSPAQWMNTEAFF. CDR3 nucleotide sequence: TGTGCCAGCACCACTGACTCACCAGCCCAGTGGATGAACACTGAAGCTTTCTTT.

A note on this clonotype: An end of the junction does not agree with germline; a read error may underlie this. This chain links TRBV5-6 with TRBJ2-7, with 8 bases aligning to TRBD2. Germline assignment: CDR1 SGHDT and CDR2 YYEEEE. This CDR3 has 15 amino acids. In nucleotides, the CDR3 is TGTGCCAGCAGCGGAAGGACTAGCACCTCCTACGAGCACTACTTC. Translated, it gives CASSGRTSTSYEHYF. Drawing the rest from reference TRBV5-6 and TRBJ2-7, the complete variable domain is DAGVTQSPTHLIKTRGQQVTLRCSPKSGHDTVSWYQQALGQGPQFIFQYYEEEERQRGNFPDRFSGHQFPNYSSELNVNALLLGDSALYLCASSGRTSTSYEHYFGPGTRLTVT.

The rearrangement uses TRBV7-9 and TRBJ2-3; the D gene is possibly TRBD2 (5 bases). Trimming removed 3 bases at V and 6 bases at J, with 10 bases between. The CDR3 length is 13 residues. Germline V gene sequence: CDR1 SEHNR, CDR2 FQNEAQ (reference sequence). The CDR3 nucleotides read TGTGCCAGCAGCTTCCCCCGAGGGGATACGCAGTATTTT. It yields the protein CASSFPRGDTQYF.

With regard to this clonotype: Lacking the conserved final phenylalanine or tryptophan, this CDR3 likely reflects a read error. The chain has TRBV10-3 and TRBJ2-1; D call uncertain. Deletions cut 3 bases from V and 7 bases from J, with 7 bases between. In germline, CDR1 is ENHRY, CDR2 SYGVKD. The CDR3 spans 12 residues. The CDR3 DNA reads TGTGCCATCAGTGACGGCTATAATGAGCAGTTCCTC. Residues: CAISDGYNEQFL.

The gene calls are TRBV24-1 and TRBJ2-1, with a weak D call TRBD2 (6 bases). This CDR3 region has 15 residues. CDR1 is KGHDR and CDR2 is SFDVKD in the germline V gene. Trimming left V 8 bases short and J 3 bases short, with 16 bases between. CDR3 sequence: CATTEEVSGYNEQFF. The CDR3, as DNA: TGTGCCACCACTGAGGAGGTTAGCGGCTACAATGAGCAGTTCTTC.

For this clonotype: A much larger clone is a single base away; this may be a read error. The CDR3 bases are TGTGTCAGCAGCGGGACAGGGTCGGCCTCGGGGGAGCTGTTTTTT. Its protein product is CVSSGTGSASGELFF. The V call is TRBV6-6, the J call TRBJ2-2, with 9 positions matching TRBD1. CDR3 length: 15 amino acids. The germline V gene has CDR1 MNHNY and CDR2 SVGAGI (reference sequence).

Comments on this clonotype: The junction departs from germline at one end; a sequencing error may be responsible. The CDR3 is CANSPAGQIYNEQFF. The CDR3 DNA is TGTGCCAACAGCCCGGCGGGACAGATATACAATGAGCAGTTCTTC. The chain couples TRBV5-4 to TRBJ2-1; D might be TRBD1 (7 bases). Germline CDR1 and CDR2: SGHNT and YYREEE (reference sequence). The length of the CDR3 is 15 residues. The full variable domain, in which reference TRBV5-4 and TRBJ2-1 provide the parts outside the CDR3, is ETGVTQSPTHLIKTRGQQVTLRCSSQSGHNTVSWYQQALGQGPQFIFQYYREEENGRGNFPPRFSGLQFPNYSSELNVNALELDDSALYLCANSPAGQIYNEQFFGPGTRLTVL.

In the case of this clonotype: A read error is possible here, since a much larger clone lies one base away. The CDR3 sequence is CASSLDWGGYDEQFF. The CDR3 bases are TGTGCCAGCAGCTTGGACTGGGGAGGCTACGATGAGCAGTTCTTC. This chain links TRBV5-6 with TRBJ2-1; TRBD2 is a possible D gene (6 bases). Germline lookup yields CDR1 SGHDT and CDR2 YYEEEE. The CDR3 totals 15 residues.

Comment on this clonotype: This clone may be a read error of a much larger clone one base away. This chain links TRBV12-3 or TRBV12-4 with TRBJ2-1, with 7 bases lining up with TRBD1. J lost 7 bases, V lost 2 bases, and 5 bases had no gene match. The CDR3 spans 14 residues. CDR3 protein: CASSLPQGDNEQFF. CDR3 DNA sequence: TGTGCCAGCAGTTTACCGCAGGGGGATAATGAGCAGTTCTTC.

The sample holds many counts of this clonotype. The chain carries TRBV4-1 and TRBJ1-2; D gene ambiguous. V was shortened by 0 bases and J by 0 bases, with 11 bases between the two germline ends. The CDR3 contains 16 residues. Germline loops: CDR1 MGHRA, CDR2 YSYEKL. The CDR3 region has the DNA TGCGCCAGCAGCCAAGATCCCCAGCGATCTAACTATGGCTACACCTTC. This encodes CASSQDPQRSNYGYTF.

This clonotype is a singleton in its sample. Sequence at one end of the junction differs from germline and may be a read error. The chain carries TRBV6-1 and TRBJ2-7; TRBD2 matches at 11 bases. Germline CDR1 is MNHNS and CDR2 is SASEGT. This CDR3 comprises 17 residues. The CDR3 loop is CASIEPRLAGSSYEQYF. The CDR3 coding sequence is TGTGCCAGCATTGAACCCCGACTAGCGGGAAGCTCCTACGAGCAGTACTTC.

This clonotype is a singleton in its sample. The rearrangement uses TRBV30 and TRBJ2-1; 9 bases align to TRBD2. The V gene end was trimmed by 3 bases and the J gene end by 10 bases; junction bases not matched to a gene: 10. Per germline, CDR1 GTSNPN and CDR2 SVGIG (reference sequence). The CDR3 sequence is 14 residues long. In DNA, the CDR3 is TGTGCCTGGAGCCCGGGGCTAGCGGGGATAGAGCAGTTCTTC. It encodes CAWSPGLAGIEQFF.

A remark on this clonotype: An end of the junction does not agree with germline; a read error may underlie this. This chain joins TRBV12-3 or TRBV12-4 and TRBJ2-5; D ambiguous. The CDR3 consists of 11 residues. The CDR3 sequence: CANSYKQTQYF. As DNA, the CDR3 is TGTGCCAACAGTTACAAACAGACCCAGTACTTC.

As for this clonotype: Sequence at one end of the junction differs from germline and may be a read error. The CDR3 here is CASSQGGGASHEQSF. CDR3 sequence (DNA): TGTGCCAGCAGCCAAGGGGGGGGGGCTTCCCATGAGCAGTCCTTC. The gene calls are TRBV4-2 and TRBJ2-1, with TRBD2 as a possible D gene (7 bases). From germline, CDR1 is LGHNA and CDR2 YNFKEQ. The CDR3 totals 15 residues.

As for this clonotype: Mismatch with germline at one junction end may stem from a read error. The chain carries TRBV6-1 and TRBJ2-3; TRBD2 matches 10 bases. The CDR3 is 15 amino acids. From germline, CDR1 is MNHNS and CDR2 SASEGT. CDR3 sequence (DNA): TGTGTCAGCAGTGATGGGCTAGCGGGAGTCGGCACGCAGTATTTT. This encodes CVSSDGLAGVGTQYF.

With respect to this clonotype: A single base separates this from a much larger clone, so it may be a read error. V and J are TRBV7-8 and TRBJ1-3; no reliable D call. The CDR3 totals 15 residues. Germline loops: CDR1 SGHVS, CDR2 FQNEAQ. The CDR3 DNA reads as TGTGCCGGCAGCTTGAGTGCTAGCTCTGGAAACACCATATATTTT. It yields the protein CAGSLSASSGNTIYF.

V usage is TRBV20-1 and J usage is TRBJ2-5; D may be TRBD1 or TRBD2 (7 bases each). CDR1 is DFQATT, CDR2 SNEGSKA, per germline (reference sequence). The CDR3 is 14 amino acids. V lost 7 bases and J lost 5, with 20 bases in between. The CDR3 is CSVPGEGAWETQYF. The CDR3 DNA is TGCAGTGTACCCGGGGAGGGGGCCTGGGAGACCCAGTACTTC.

Comments on this clonotype: Since no conserved phenylalanine or tryptophan closes the CDR3, a read error is the likely cause. The gene calls are TRBV30 and TRBJ1-1; D unclear. CDR1 GTSNPN and CDR2 SVGIG come from the germline V gene (reference sequence). Trimming stripped 7 bases from V and 6 bases from J, with 18 bases between. The CDR3 has 13 amino acids. The CDR3 DNA sequence: TGTGCCTCCCAGTCACCGTTCGGACCTGAAGCTTTCATT. Its protein product is CASQSPFGPEAFI.

A few counts support this clonotype. This chain links TRBV6-1 with TRBJ2-5, with D hard to call. The V end was cut by 2 bases, the J end by 1 base, with 5 bases between. Germline V lookup: CDR1 MNHNS, CDR2 SASEGT. CDR3 length equals 13 residues. The CDR3 region is CASSEIGQETQYF. CDR3 nucleotide sequence: TGTGCCAGCAGTGAAATTGGCCAAGAGACCCAGTACTTC.

A note on this clonotype: An end of the junction differs from the germline gene, which may be a read error. The CDR3 nucleotides read TGCGCCAGCAGCTTACCAGGGGGCGGGCAGAACACTGAAGTTTTCTTT. Amino acid sequence: CASSLPGGGQNTEVFF. The chain employs TRBV5-1 and TRBJ1-1; 8 bases fit TRBD1. CDR1 is SGHRS and CDR2 is YFSETQ in the germline V gene. CDR3 length: 16 residues.

This clonotype has a handful of counts. A much larger clone lies one base from this, so it may be a read error. This is likely a read error, given that the CDR3 carries no conserved phenylalanine or tryptophan at its end. The chain recombines TRBV6-1 with TRBJ1-1, with a possible D match to TRBD1 (6 bases). Germline V CDR1 and CDR2: MNHNS, SASEGT. Deletions cut 8 bases from V and 6 bases from J, with 10 bases between. The CDR3 length is 11 residues. The CDR3 protein is CASVRTAEAFS. CDR3 bases: TGTGCCAGCGTGAGGACAGCTGAAGCTTTCTCT.

This clonotype showed up just once. This sequence may be a read error, since a much larger clone differs from it by one base. This rearrangement joins TRBV4-2 to TRBJ2-3; the D call may be TRBD1 or TRBD2 (5 bases each). The CDR3 covers 16 residues. Germline values: CDR1 LGHNA, CDR2 YNFKEQ. The CDR3 protein is CVSSTTPGPNTDTQYF. The DNA for the CDR3 is TGTGTCAGCAGCACGACACCGGGACCGAACACAGATACGCAGTATTTT.

The chain carries TRBV14 and TRBJ1-1; 9 bases are shared with TRBD1. The trim removed 4 bases at V and 6 bases at J, leaving 9 bases unmatched. Looked up from germline, CDR1 is SGHDN and CDR2 is FVKESK. The CDR3 loop spans 15 amino acids. Written as DNA, the CDR3 is TGTGCCAGCAGCCCCACGACAGGGGGTCACGCTGAAGCTTTCTTT. Residues: CASSPTTGGHAEAFF.